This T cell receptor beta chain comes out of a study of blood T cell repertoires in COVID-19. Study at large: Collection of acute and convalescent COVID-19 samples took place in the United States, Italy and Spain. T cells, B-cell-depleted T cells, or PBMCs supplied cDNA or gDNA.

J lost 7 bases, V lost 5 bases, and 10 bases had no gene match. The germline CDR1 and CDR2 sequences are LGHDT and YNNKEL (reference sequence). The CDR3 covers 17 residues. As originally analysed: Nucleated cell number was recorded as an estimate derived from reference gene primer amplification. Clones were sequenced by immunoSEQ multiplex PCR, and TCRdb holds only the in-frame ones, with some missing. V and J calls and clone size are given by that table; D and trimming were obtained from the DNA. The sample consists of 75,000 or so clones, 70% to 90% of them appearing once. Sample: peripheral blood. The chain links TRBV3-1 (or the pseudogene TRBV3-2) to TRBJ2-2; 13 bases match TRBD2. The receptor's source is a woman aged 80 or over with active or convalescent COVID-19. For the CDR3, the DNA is TGTGCCAGCAGCTCGAGGACTAGCGGGAGTCCAGGCGGGGAGCTGTTTTTT. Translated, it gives CASSSRTSGSPGGELFF.